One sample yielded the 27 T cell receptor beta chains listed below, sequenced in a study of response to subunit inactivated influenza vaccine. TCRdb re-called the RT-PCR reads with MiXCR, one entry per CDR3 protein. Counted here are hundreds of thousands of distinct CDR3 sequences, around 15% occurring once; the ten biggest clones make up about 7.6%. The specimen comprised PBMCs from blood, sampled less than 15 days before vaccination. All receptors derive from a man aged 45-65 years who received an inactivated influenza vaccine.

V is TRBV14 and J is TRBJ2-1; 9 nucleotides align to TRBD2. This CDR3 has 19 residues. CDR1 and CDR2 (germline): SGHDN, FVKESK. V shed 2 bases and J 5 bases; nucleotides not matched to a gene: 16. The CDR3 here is CASSQRGGLRTSAHNEQFF. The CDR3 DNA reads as TGTGCCAGCAGCCAAAGGGGGGGCCTGAGGACTAGCGCCCACAATGAGCAGTTCTTC.

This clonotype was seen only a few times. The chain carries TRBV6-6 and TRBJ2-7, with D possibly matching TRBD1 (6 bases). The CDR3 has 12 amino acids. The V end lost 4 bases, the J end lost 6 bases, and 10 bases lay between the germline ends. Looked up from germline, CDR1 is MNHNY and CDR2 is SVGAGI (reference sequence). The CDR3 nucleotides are TGTGCCAGCAGTTCAGGGGTTCGCGAGCAGTACTTC. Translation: CASSSGVREQYF.

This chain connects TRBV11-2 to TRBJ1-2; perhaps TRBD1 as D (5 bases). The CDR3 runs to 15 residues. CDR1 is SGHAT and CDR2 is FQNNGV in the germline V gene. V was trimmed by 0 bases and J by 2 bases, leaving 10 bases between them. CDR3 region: CASSLEPRQNYGYTF. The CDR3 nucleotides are TGTGCCAGCAGCTTAGAACCGAGACAGAACTATGGCTACACCTTC.

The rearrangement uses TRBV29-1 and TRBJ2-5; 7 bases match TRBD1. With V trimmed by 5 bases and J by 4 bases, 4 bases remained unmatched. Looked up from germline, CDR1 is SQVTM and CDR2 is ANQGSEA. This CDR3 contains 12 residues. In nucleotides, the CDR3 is TGCAGCGTTTCACAGGGGCTAGAGACCCAGTACTTC. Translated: CSVSQGLETQYF.

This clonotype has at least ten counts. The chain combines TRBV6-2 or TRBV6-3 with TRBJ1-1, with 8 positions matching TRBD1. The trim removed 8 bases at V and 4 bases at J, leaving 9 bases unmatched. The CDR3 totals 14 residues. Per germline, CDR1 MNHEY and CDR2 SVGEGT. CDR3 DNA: TGTGCCAGCTTACGACAGGGGAGGCTCACTGAAGCTTTCTTT. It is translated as CASLRQGRLTEAFF.

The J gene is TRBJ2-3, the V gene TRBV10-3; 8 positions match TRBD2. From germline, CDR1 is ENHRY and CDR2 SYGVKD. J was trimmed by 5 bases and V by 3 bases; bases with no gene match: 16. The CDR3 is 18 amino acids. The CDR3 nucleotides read TGTGCCATCAGTGACCCACGGACTAGCCCGGGAACCGTAGATACGCAGTATTTT. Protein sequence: CAISDPRTSPGTVDTQYF.

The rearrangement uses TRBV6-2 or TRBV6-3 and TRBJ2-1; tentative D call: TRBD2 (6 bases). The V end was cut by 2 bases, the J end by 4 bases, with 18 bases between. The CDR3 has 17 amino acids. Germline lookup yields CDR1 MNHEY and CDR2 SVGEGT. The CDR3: CASSYPPGGVGYNEQFF. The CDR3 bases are TGTGCCAGCAGTTACCCACCCGGAGGGGTGGGATACAATGAGCAGTTCTTC.

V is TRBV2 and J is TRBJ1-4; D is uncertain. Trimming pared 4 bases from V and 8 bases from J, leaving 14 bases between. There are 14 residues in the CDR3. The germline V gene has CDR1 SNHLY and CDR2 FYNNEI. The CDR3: CASSVRADKEKLFF. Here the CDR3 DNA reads TGTGCCAGCAGTGTCCGGGCCGATAAGGAAAAACTGTTTTTT. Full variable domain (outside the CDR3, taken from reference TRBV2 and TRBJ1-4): EPEVTQTPSHQVTQMGQEVILRCVPISNHLYFYWYRQILGQKVEFLVSFYNNEISEKSEIFDDQFSVERPDGSNFTLKIRSTKLEDSAMYFCASSVRADKEKLFFGSGTQLSVL.

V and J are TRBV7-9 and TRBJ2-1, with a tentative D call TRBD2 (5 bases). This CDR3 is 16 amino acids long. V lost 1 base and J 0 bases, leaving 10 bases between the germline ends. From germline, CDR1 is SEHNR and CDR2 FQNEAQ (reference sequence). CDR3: CASSLVPTSSYNEQFF. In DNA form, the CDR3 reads TGTGCCAGCAGCTTAGTCCCCACTAGCTCCTACAATGAGCAGTTCTTC.

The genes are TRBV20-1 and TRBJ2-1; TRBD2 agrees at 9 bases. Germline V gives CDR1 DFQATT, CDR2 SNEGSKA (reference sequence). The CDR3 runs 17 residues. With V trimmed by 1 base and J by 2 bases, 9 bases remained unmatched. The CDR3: CSARAGSGGLTYNEQFF. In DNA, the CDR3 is TGCAGTGCTAGAGCTGGTAGCGGGGGCTTAACCTACAATGAGCAGTTCTTC.

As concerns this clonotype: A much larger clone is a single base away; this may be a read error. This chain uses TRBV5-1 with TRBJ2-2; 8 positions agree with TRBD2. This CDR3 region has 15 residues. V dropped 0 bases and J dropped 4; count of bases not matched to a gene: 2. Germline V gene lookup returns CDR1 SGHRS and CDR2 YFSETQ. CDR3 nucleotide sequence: TGCGCCAGCAGCTTGGACGGGAGGGGCACCGGGGAGCTGTTTTTT. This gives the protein CASSLDGRGTGELFF.

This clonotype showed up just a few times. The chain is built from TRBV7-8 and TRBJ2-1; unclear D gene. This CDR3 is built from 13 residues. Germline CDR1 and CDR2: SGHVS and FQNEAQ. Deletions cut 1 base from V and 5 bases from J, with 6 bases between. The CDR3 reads CASSLVIHNEQFF. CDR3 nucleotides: TGTGCCAGCAGCTTAGTCATACACAATGAGCAGTTCTTC.

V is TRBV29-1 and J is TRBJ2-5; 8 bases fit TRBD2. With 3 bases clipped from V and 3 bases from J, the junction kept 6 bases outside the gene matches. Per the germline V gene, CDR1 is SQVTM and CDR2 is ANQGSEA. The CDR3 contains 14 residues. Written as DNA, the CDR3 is TGCAGCGTTGAGAGAGCGGGAGTCGAAGAGACCCAGTACTTC. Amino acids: CSVERAGVEETQYF.

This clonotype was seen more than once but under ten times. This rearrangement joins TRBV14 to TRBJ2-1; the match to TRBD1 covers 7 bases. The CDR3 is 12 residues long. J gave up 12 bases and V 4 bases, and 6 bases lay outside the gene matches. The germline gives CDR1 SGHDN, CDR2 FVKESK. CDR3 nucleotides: TGTGCCAGCAGCCCAGGGGACAGTCGGCAGTTCTTC. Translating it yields CASSPGDSRQFF.

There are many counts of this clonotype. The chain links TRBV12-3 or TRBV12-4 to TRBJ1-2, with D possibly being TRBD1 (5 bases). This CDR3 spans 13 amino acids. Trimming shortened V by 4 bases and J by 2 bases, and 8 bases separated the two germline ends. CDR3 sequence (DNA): TGTGCCAGCAGTTCCAGGGCAAACTATGGCTACACCTTC. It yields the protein CASSSRANYGYTF.

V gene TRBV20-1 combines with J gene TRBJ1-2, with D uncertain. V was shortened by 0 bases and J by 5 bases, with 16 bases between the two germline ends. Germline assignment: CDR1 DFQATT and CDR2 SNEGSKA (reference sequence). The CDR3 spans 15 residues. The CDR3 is CSARDWGGTGYGYTF. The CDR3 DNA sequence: TGCAGTGCTAGAGATTGGGGAGGAACTGGTTATGGCTACACCTTC.

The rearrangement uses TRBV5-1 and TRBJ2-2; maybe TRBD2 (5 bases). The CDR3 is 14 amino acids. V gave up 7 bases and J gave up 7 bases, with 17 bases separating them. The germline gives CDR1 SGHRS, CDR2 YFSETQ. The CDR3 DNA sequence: TGCGCCAGCGCTTTGGACTCGTTCGGCGGGGAGCTGTTTTTT. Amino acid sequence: CASALDSFGGELFF.

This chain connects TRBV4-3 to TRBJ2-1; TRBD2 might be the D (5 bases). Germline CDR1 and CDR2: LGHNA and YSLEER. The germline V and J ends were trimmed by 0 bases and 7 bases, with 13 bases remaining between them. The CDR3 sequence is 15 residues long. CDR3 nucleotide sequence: TGCGCCAGCAGCCAAGATTTAGGACTTTTAAATGAGCAGTTCTTC. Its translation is CASSQDLGLLNEQFF.

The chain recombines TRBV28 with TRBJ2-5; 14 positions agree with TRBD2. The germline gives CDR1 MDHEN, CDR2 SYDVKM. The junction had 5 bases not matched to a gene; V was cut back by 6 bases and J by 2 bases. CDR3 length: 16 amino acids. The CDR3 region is CASRQGLAGEQETQYF. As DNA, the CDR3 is TGTGCCAGCAGGCAGGGACTAGCGGGGGAACAAGAGACCCAGTACTTC.

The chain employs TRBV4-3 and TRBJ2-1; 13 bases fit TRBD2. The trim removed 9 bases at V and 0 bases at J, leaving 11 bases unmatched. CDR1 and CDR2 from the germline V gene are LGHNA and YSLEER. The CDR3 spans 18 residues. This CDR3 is CASSLTSGRASSYNEQFF. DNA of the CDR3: TGCGCCAGTTCTCTTACTAGCGGGAGGGCGAGCTCCTACAATGAGCAGTTCTTC.

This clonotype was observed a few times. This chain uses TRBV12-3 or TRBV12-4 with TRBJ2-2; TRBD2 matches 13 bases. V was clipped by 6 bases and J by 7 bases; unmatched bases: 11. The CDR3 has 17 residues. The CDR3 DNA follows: TGTGCCAGCAGGTACAGGACTAGCGGGAGATATGGCGGGGAGCTGTTTTTT. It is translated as CASRYRTSGRYGGELFF.

The CDR3 reads CASSVSSGRTSTDTQYF. CDR3 coding DNA: TGTGCCAGCAGTGTTTCTAGCGGAAGGACTAGCACAGATACGCAGTATTTT. The gene calls are TRBV2 and TRBJ2-3, with 7 nucleotides matching TRBD2. From germline, CDR1 is SNHLY and CDR2 FYNNEI. Trimming cost V 4 bases and J 0 bases; bases outside gene matches: 10. This CDR3 contains 17 residues.

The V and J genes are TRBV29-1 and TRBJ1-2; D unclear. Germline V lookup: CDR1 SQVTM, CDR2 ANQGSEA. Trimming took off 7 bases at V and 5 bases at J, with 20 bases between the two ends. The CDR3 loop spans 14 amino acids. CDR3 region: CSALGSSLGYGYTF. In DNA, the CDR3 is TGCAGCGCCTTGGGCAGCTCTTTGGGATATGGCTACACCTTC. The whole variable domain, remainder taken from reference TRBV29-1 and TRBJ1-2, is SAVISQKPSRDICQRGTSLTIQCQVDSQVTMMFWYRQQPGQSLTLIATANQGSEATYESGFVIDKFPISRPNLTFSTLTVSNMSPEDSSIYLCSALGSSLGYGYTFGSGTRLTVV.

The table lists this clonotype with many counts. CDR3 in DNA: TGCGCCTCAAGTGGAGCAGGACTCACAGATACGCAGTATTTT. This gives the protein CASSGAGLTDTQYF. The gene calls are TRBV4-3 and TRBJ2-3; a weak D match, TRBD2 (5 bases). The CDR3 has 14 residues. Trimming shortened V by 11 bases and J by 2 bases, and 17 bases separated the two germline ends. The germline gives CDR1 LGHNA, CDR2 YSLEER.

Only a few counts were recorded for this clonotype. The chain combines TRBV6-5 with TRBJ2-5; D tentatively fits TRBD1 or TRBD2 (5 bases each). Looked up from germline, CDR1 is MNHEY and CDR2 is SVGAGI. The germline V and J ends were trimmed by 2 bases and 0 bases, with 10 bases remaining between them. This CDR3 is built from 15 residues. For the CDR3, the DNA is TGTGCCAGCAGTTACCAGGGAGACTACCAAGAGACCCAGTACTTC. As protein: CASSYQGDYQETQYF.

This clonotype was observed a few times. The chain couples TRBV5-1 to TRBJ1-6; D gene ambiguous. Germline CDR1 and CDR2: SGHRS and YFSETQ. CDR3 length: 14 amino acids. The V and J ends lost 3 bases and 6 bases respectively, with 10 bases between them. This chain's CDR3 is CASSSGRANSPLHF. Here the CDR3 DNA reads TGCGCCAGCAGCTCCGGCCGGGCTAATTCACCCCTCCACTTT.

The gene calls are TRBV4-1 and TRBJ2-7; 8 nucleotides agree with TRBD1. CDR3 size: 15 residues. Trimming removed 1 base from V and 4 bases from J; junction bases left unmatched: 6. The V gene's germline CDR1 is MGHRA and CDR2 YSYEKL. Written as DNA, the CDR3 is TGCGCCAGCAGCCAAGTCCCAGGGGGCCAATACGAGCAGTACTTC. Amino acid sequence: CASSQVPGGQYEQYF.